What follows is one T cell receptor (beta chain) and its context. Trimming at V came to 3 bases and at J to 5 bases, leaving 3 bases not matched to a gene. The CDR3 consists of 14 residues. The V gene's germline CDR1 is SGHRS and CDR2 YFSETQ. During active infection, Seattle patients enrolled and were then monitored through disease. Original handling: Cell counts per sample came from amplifying reference gene primers. The data were produced by immunoSEQ multiplex PCR, yet TCRdb's version contains in-frame clones alone and is incomplete. The V and J calls and clone size were taken over from that table, and D and trimming were inferred from the DNA. There are 150,000 to 250,000 clones in the sample; 94% occur only once, and approximately 0.8% lies in the top ten. The data stem from a study of blood T cell repertoires in COVID-19. Study-level information: Whether acute or convalescent, the COVID-19 samples came from the United States, Italy and Spain. PBMCs, B-cell-depleted T cells, or T cells were the source of the cDNA or gDNA that made up the material.

The chain links TRBV5-1 to TRBJ1-4, with 8 nucleotides matching TRBD1. Material: peripheral blood. The TCR sequence derives from a man in his thirties or forties with COVID-19, enrolled during active disease. This CDR3 is CASSSGTGNEKLFF. The CDR3, as DNA: TGCGCCAGCAGCTCGGGGACAGGAAATGAAAAACTGTTTTTT.